This T cell receptor (beta chain) comes out of a study of T cell changes during pregnancy in multiple sclerosis. TCRdb's copy holds only in-frame clones and misses some; the assay was immunoSEQ multiplex PCR. The sample has about 40,000 clones, around 90% seen once. Looked up from germline, CDR1 is SGHRS and CDR2 is YFSETQ. Trimming stripped 2 bases from V and 5 bases from J, with 8 bases between. The CDR3 loop spans 13 amino acids. The V gene is TRBV5-1, the J gene TRBJ2-1; D gene ambiguous. The receptor was isolated from a female donor with multiple sclerosis, enrolled in a pregnancy study. This specimen was CD4+ T cells from peripheral blood mononuclear cells, taken before pregnancy. The CDR3 protein is CASSFSVDNEQFF. Here the CDR3 DNA reads TGCGCCAGCAGCTTTTCGGTCGACAATGAGCAGTTCTTC.